In its sample, the clone carrying this T cell receptor (beta chain) was seen a few times. Its matching antigen is unknown. Profiling relied on immunoSEQ multiplex PCR, and the TCRdb table lists in-frame clones only, not all of them. The sample consists of around 20,000 clones, 75% to 95% of them appearing once. V was clipped by 2 bases and J by 6 bases, with 10 bases between them. Germline lookup yields CDR1 MNHEY and CDR2 SMNVEV (reference sequence). The CDR3 has 13 amino acids. The record originates from a study of lymphopenia after photon versus proton radiotherapy. Study-wide results and limits: Authors raise, but do not show, better survival with proton therapy.

This TCR derives from a man aged 55 to 70 with pancreatic cancer. The chain recombines TRBV27 with TRBJ1-1, with D maybe TRBD1 (6 bases). The material was peripheral blood, obtained from a patient treated with photon-based radiotherapy. CDR3: CASSLMDSSEAFF. CDR3 nucleotides: TGTGCCAGCAGTTTAATGGACAGCTCTGAAGCTTTCTTT.